The T cell receptor (beta chain) under discussion was sequenced for a study of cytomegalovirus exposure and HLA in healthy donors. Study results and limitations: TCR beta chain V- and J-gene trimming was linked, in a later analysis, to a missense variant in DCLRE1C.

As to this clone: Its target is unknown.

PCR used 60 Vbeta primers and 13 Jbeta primers. Sequencing used immunoSEQ multiplex PCR; TCRdb keeps in-frame clones, though not all of them. The sample lists about 150,000 clones, approximately 80% occurring once. V lost 1 base, J lost 2 bases, and 8 bases lay in between. The CDR3 spans 13 residues. Germline V gene data show CDR1 as GTSNPN and CDR2 as SVGIG (reference sequence). The rearrangement links TRBV30 to TRBJ2-5; D is ambiguous. This clonotype was obtained from a man younger than 40 in good health and CMV-seropositive. The sample comprised PBMCs. CDR3 DNA sequence: TGTGCCTGGAGTGGGCAGTTACAAGAGACCCAGTACTTC. It translates to CAWSGQLQETQYF.